The text below deals with one TCR beta chain. Antigen: not known. TCRdb redid the calling of the reads with MiXCR, one entry per CDR3 protein. This sample has 490,000 or so distinct CDR3 sequences, with about 11% found just once. The data stem from a study of T cell repertoires in cytomegalovirus infection. For the study at large: Carrying CMV and the relevant HLA type showed in public TCR beta signatures.

Germline V CDR1 and CDR2: KGHSH, LQKENI. Trimming left V 3 bases short and J 10 bases short, with 13 bases between. The CDR3 has 13 amino acids. Study-level points and caveats: Cumulative public TCR beta family frequency identified carriers of CMV plus the relevant HLA. Ex vivo responses were dominated by HLA-C-restricted CMV-specific TCR beta clonotypes.

J is TRBJ2-1 and V is TRBV18; no clear D. The TCR was taken from a human donor in good health (CMV status not recorded). Some clones in this sample may be carry-over from other donors' samples. The sequencing sample was made of PBMCs. Written as DNA, the CDR3 is TGTGCCAGCTCACCCGATCCCGGCAGGGAGCAGTTCTTC. Residues: CASSPDPGREQFF.